One sample yielded the 2 T cell receptor beta chains listed below, sequenced in a study of T and B cells in COVID-19 patients (dated by TCRdb to 2020 to 2022). TRB repertoires were amplified using about 230-500 ng of genomic DNA isolated from blood. Sequenced using an Illumina MiSeq. TRB rearrangements were amplified by multiplex PCR with BIOMED2 TRB-A/B primer pools. The public reads were quality trimmed at Q25 with fastp and then assembled into clones with MiXCR by TCRdb, keeping productive beta chains. Rows with a matching CDR3 protein are joined into one entry that keeps the most common DNA and genes. The table for this sample lists about 2,000 distinct CDR3 sequences; 20% to 25% of them were counted only once. Together, the top ten hold 62% of the sample. Sequenced: blood. These receptors originate from a human donor with active COVID-19.

This clonotype is medium-sized by share. The J gene is TRBJ1-1, the V gene TRBV6-5; D remains unclear. In germline, CDR1 is MNHEY, CDR2 SVGAGI. This CDR3 is 13 amino acids long. Trimming removed 11 bases at V and 0 bases at J, with 13 bases between. The CDR3 is CAGSSQVNTEAFF. The CDR3 DNA reads TGTGCCGGGAGCAGTCAGGTGAACACTGAAGCTTTCTTT.

This clonotype was seen only a few times. V is TRBV11-2 and J is TRBJ2-7, with 11 bases aligning to TRBD1. Trimming removed 5 bases from V and 0 bases from J; junction bases left unmatched: 9. The CDR3 is made up of 17 amino acids. Germline V gene sequence: CDR1 SGHAT, CDR2 FQNNGV. For the CDR3, the DNA is TGTGCCAGCAGCAAAACTGCCGGGACAGGGGGCTCCTACGAGCAGTACTTC. Protein: CASSKTAGTGGSYEQYF.